The entry that follows covers one T cell receptor beta chain sequence. The antigen is not known. This specimen comes from a study of cytomegalovirus exposure and HLA in healthy donors. The study, taken as a whole, reports: Later analysis identified a missense DCLRE1C variant that was linked to TCR beta V- and J-gene trimming.

The PCR contained 60 Vbeta and 13 Jbeta primers. The protocol was immunoSEQ multiplex PCR, while the TCRdb copy is restricted to in-frame clones and leaves out a portion. The specimen's table records around 200,000 clones. CDR1 and CDR2 (germline): LGHNT, FRNRAP. The CDR3 consists of 17 residues. Trimming stripped 1 base from V and 2 bases from J, with 17 bases between. This sequence was found in a woman aged 18-29 years in good health and CMV-seropositive. Sequencing input: PBMCs. J is TRBJ2-5 and V is TRBV12-5; D may be TRBD1 (5 bases). Written as DNA, the CDR3 is TGTGCTAGTGGTTTGGGAATGGACCAAAGGGGACAAGAGACCCAGTACTTC. This translates into CASGLGMDQRGQETQYF.